One sample yielded the 13 T cell receptor beta chains listed below, sequenced in a study of Ad26.COV2.S vaccination and SARS-CoV-2 variants. Treatment defined: 19 received Ad26.COV2.S at low or high dose, single or two shots; several received placebo; per-sample allocation not given. On day 63 after the first injection, vaccine and placebo recipients gave samples. The protocol was immunoSEQ multiplex PCR, while the TCRdb copy is restricted to in-frame clones and leaves out a portion. The data contain some 300,000 clones, just under 85% of them singletons. The sample consisted of peripheral blood, taken in a trial of Ad26.COV2.S vaccine versus placebo. These receptors originate from a person aged 18-65 years who received the Ad26.COV2.S COVID-19 vaccine or a placebo.

V usage is TRBV30 and J usage is TRBJ1-2; D call uncertain. V dropped 5 bases and J dropped 2 bases, with 12 bases sitting between them. The CDR3 sequence is 13 residues long. In germline, CDR1 is GTSNPN, CDR2 SVGIG (reference sequence). CDR3 amino acids: CAWASGTNYGYTF. CDR3 nucleotide sequence: TGTGCCTGGGCCTCGGGTACGAACTATGGCTACACCTTC.

V usage is TRBV28 and J usage is TRBJ2-6; D remains ambiguous. CDR1 and CDR2 (germline): MDHEN, SYDVKM. Trimming removed 3 bases at V and 4 bases at J, with 7 bases between. CDR3 length: 14 amino acids. CDR3 sequence reads: CASSFDAGANVLTF. The CDR3 DNA is TGTGCCAGCAGTTTCGACGCGGGGGCCAACGTCCTGACTTTC.

The rearrangement uses TRBV5-5 and TRBJ1-6; 7 bases map to TRBD1. Germline V CDR1 and CDR2: SGHKS, YYEKEE (reference sequence). This CDR3 region has 15 residues. V gave up 4 bases and J gave up 7 bases; unmatched junction bases: 8. The chain's CDR3 is CASSDPGQRNSPLHF. The CDR3 DNA reads TGTGCCAGCAGCGACCCGGGACAGAGGAATTCACCCCTCCACTTT. Supplemented by reference TRBV5-5 and TRBJ1-6, the full variable domain reads DAGVTQSPTHLIKTRGQQVTLRCSPISGHKSVSWYQQVLGQGPQFIFQYYEKEERGRGNFPDRFSARQFPNYSSELNVNALLLGDSALYLCASSDPGQRNSPLHFGNGTRLTVT.

The chain combines TRBV7-3 with TRBJ1-1; D gene uncertain. From germline, CDR1 is SGHTA and CDR2 FQGTGA. CDR3 length equals 13 residues. Trimming cost V 5 bases and J 1 base, with 8 bases left between them. The DNA of the CDR3 is TGTGCCAGCAGCGGCCAGGCGAACACTGAAGCTTTCTTT. Translation: CASSGQANTEAFF.

This clone was recorded only once. The rearrangement joins TRBV7-3 to TRBJ2-1; D possibly corresponds to TRBD1 (5 bases). The CDR3 has 16 residues. V was trimmed by 5 bases and J by 2 bases, leaving 16 bases between them. Germline-derived CDR1 and CDR2 are SGHTA and FQGTGA. DNA of the CDR3: TGTGCCAGCAGCACACAACCAGGGCTTCCCTACAATGAGCAGTTCTTC. It is translated as CASSTQPGLPYNEQFF.

The rearrangement joins TRBV7-3 to TRBJ2-3; D uncertain. CDR3 size: 13 residues. V was shortened by 3 bases and J by 7 bases, with 11 bases between the two germline ends. The germline gives CDR1 SGHTA, CDR2 FQGTGA. CDR3 sequence: CASSFQAGYTQYF. The CDR3 DNA reads as TGTGCCAGCAGCTTCCAAGCTGGGTATACGCAGTATTTT.

The chain has TRBV9 and TRBJ2-3; the D is unclear. CDR1 and CDR2 (germline): SGDLS, YYNGEE. CDR3 length: 14 residues. V lost 4 bases and J 0 bases, leaving 9 bases between the germline ends. CDR3 DNA sequence: TGTGCCAGCAGCCCGACTCCTAGCACAGATACGCAGTATTTT. Protein: CASSPTPSTDTQYF.

This clone was detected a few times. The gene calls are TRBV7-9 and TRBJ1-5; the D is unclear. The length of the CDR3 is 15 residues. The V gene's germline CDR1 is SEHNR and CDR2 FQNEAQ (reference sequence). Trimming removed 5 bases at V and 0 bases at J, with 11 bases between. The CDR3 sequence: CASSASQYSNQPQHF. In DNA form, the CDR3 reads TGTGCCAGCAGCGCCAGTCAGTATAGCAATCAGCCCCAGCATTTT.

J is TRBJ2-3 and V is TRBV7-8, with TRBD2 matching 12 bases. Germline V gene sequence: CDR1 SGHVS, CDR2 FQNEAQ. CDR3 length equals 18 residues. V lost 0 bases and J lost 2; bases outside the gene matches: 6. CDR3 nucleotides: TGTGCCAGCAGCTTAGCGCGGAGACTAGCGGGGGCCACAGATACGCAGTATTTT. Residues: CASSLARRLAGATDTQYF.

This clone appeared a few times. This same CDR3 is encoded by further DNA sequences in the sample. V is TRBV5-4 and J is TRBJ1-2; tentative D call: TRBD1 (6 bases). From germline, CDR1 is SGHNT and CDR2 YYREEE (reference sequence). Trimming cost V 4 bases and J 2 bases, with 9 bases left between them. This CDR3 has 13 amino acids. CDR3 DNA sequence: TGTGCCAGCAGCCCGGACAGCAACTATGGCTACACCTTC. Amino acids: CASSPDSNYGYTF.

As DNA, the CDR3 is TGCGCCAGCAGCTTGGGACAGTCCGCAGATACGCAGTATTTT. As protein: CASSLGQSADTQYF. V and J are TRBV5-1 and TRBJ2-3; maybe TRBD1 (5 bases). This CDR3 spans 14 amino acids. Germline V gene lookup returns CDR1 SGHRS and CDR2 YFSETQ. The germline V and J ends were trimmed by 0 bases and 4 bases, with 9 bases remaining between them.

V usage is TRBV7-2 and J usage is TRBJ2-3, with D uncertain. The V end was cut by 3 bases, the J end by 2 bases, with 9 bases between. CDR1 and CDR2 from the germline V gene are SGHTA and FQGNSA. This CDR3 contains 14 residues. CDR3 protein: CASSFGVNTDTQYF. DNA for the CDR3: TGTGCCAGCAGCTTTGGCGTGAACACAGATACGCAGTATTTT.

The J gene is TRBJ2-5, the V gene TRBV6-4, with 10 bases identical to TRBD2. J gave up 2 bases and V 8 bases, and 8 bases lay outside the gene matches. Germline V gene lookup returns CDR1 MRHNA and CDR2 SNTAGT. The CDR3 has 15 residues. CDR3 sequence reads: CASSKAGGSQETQYF. CDR3 coding DNA: TGTGCCAGCTCTAAAGCGGGGGGGTCACAAGAGACCCAGTACTTC.